Listed below are T cell receptor beta chains from one sample, sequenced in a study of blood T cell repertoires in COVID-19. The data were produced by immunoSEQ multiplex PCR, yet TCRdb's version contains in-frame clones alone and is incomplete. Among 200,000 to 300,000 clones listed, around nine tenths were seen once. Sequencing used peripheral blood. The receptors shown here come from an older woman with COVID-19, enrolled during active disease. CDR3s include the opening cysteine and the closing phenylalanine or tryptophan. D genes are given only for firm matches. Clone size is shown for a subset of rows, as once, few, many or a class of expanded clone.

d_gene: .; j_gene: TRBJ1-1; v_gene: TRBV7-9; abundance: .; CDR3aa: CASSLGVVLEAFF; CDR3nt: TGTGCCAGCAGCTTAGGCGTGGTTCTTGAAGCTTTCTTT
d_gene: TRBD1; j_gene: TRBJ1-6; v_gene: TRBV14; abundance: few; CDR3aa: CASSQGQGKNSPLHF; CDR3nt: TGTGCCAGCAGCCAAGGACAGGGGAAAAATTCACCCCTCCACTTT
d_gene: .; j_gene: TRBJ2-5; v_gene: TRBV24-1; abundance: .; CDR3aa: CATSEPDRYQETQYF; CDR3nt: TGTGCCACCAGTGAGCCAGACAGGTACCAAGAGACCCAGTACTTC
d_gene: .; j_gene: TRBJ1-2; v_gene: TRBV30; abundance: .; CDR3aa: CAWDTGGASAWRGYTF; CDR3nt: TGTGCCTGGGATACGGGGGGCGCGAGCGCCTGGCGTGGCTACACCTTC
d_gene: .; j_gene: TRBJ1-2; v_gene: TRBV6-5; abundance: .; CDR3aa: CASSYSPLRGNHGYTF; CDR3nt: TGTGCCAGCAGTTACTCGCCCCTGAGGGGGAACCATGGCTACACCTTC
d_gene: TRBD1; j_gene: TRBJ1-2; v_gene: TRBV25-1; abundance: .; CDR3aa: CASSEFGQGAFQGYTF; CDR3nt: TGTGCCAGCAGTGAATTCGGCCAGGGGGCGTTTCAGGGCTACACCTTC
d_gene: .; j_gene: TRBJ1-2; v_gene: TRBV12-3/TRBV12-4; abundance: .; CDR3aa: CASTLGTQGYTF; CDR3nt: TGTGCCAGCACTTTGGGGACACAAGGCTACACCTTC
d_gene: .; j_gene: TRBJ1-1; v_gene: TRBV11-3; abundance: .; CDR3aa: CASSLTGSFTEAFF; CDR3nt: TGTGCCAGCAGCTTGACAGGTAGTTTCACTGAAGCTTTCTTT
d_gene: TRBD1; j_gene: TRBJ1-3; v_gene: TRBV5-1; abundance: .; CDR3aa: CASSESGTGHTIYF; CDR3nt: TGCGCCAGCAGCGAGTCCGGGACAGGGCACACCATATATTTT
d_gene: TRBD2; j_gene: TRBJ2-7; v_gene: TRBV10-2; abundance: .; CDR3aa: CASSHGLAGVSYEQYF; CDR3nt: TGCGCCAGCAGCCACGGACTAGCGGGAGTCTCCTACGAGCAGTACTTC
d_gene: TRBD2; j_gene: TRBJ2-2; v_gene: TRBV4-1; abundance: .; CDR3aa: CASSQDGGSGRQTGELFF; CDR3nt: TGCGCCAGCAGCCAAGATGGAGGAAGCGGGAGGCAAACCGGGGAGCTGTTTTTT
d_gene: TRBD2; j_gene: TRBJ2-7; v_gene: TRBV7-2; abundance: .; CDR3aa: CASSLPGLAGNEQYF; CDR3nt: TGTGCCAGCAGCTTACCGGGACTAGCGGGTAACGAGCAGTACTTC
d_gene: .; j_gene: TRBJ2-3; v_gene: TRBV6-5; abundance: .; CDR3aa: CASTRDGYGFGTQYF; CDR3nt: TGTGCCAGCACAAGAGACGGGTACGGCTTTGGCACGCAGTATTTT
d_gene: .; j_gene: TRBJ1-5; v_gene: TRBV19; abundance: .; CDR3aa: CASSTRFLGGASNQPQHF; CDR3nt: TGTGCCAGTAGTACTCGTTTCTTGGGGGGGGCCAGCAATCAGCCCCAGCATTTT
d_gene: .; j_gene: TRBJ1-4; v_gene: TRBV4-1; abundance: .; CDR3aa: CASSQPTANLREKLFF; CDR3nt: TGCGCCAGCAGCCAACCAACAGCCAATCTTCGTGAAAAACTGTTTTTT
d_gene: .; j_gene: TRBJ1-6; v_gene: TRBV20-1; abundance: .; CDR3aa: CSASVPSSYNSPLHF; CDR3nt: TGCAGTGCTAGTGTGCCCAGCTCCTATAATTCACCCCTCCACTTT
d_gene: TRBD1; j_gene: TRBJ1-2; v_gene: TRBV4-1; abundance: .; CDR3aa: CASSHSIQGAYGYTF; CDR3nt: TGCGCCAGCAGCCATAGCATACAGGGGGCATATGGCTACACCTTC
d_gene: .; j_gene: TRBJ1-3; v_gene: TRBV5-6; abundance: .; CDR3aa: CASSLTGNTIYF; CDR3nt: TGTGCCAGCAGCTTGACAGGAAACACCATATATTTT
d_gene: TRBD2; j_gene: TRBJ2-6; v_gene: TRBV5-8; abundance: .; CDR3aa: CASSQPQREGLAGANVLTF; CDR3nt: TGTGCCAGCAGCCAGCCCCAGCGGGAGGGCCTAGCTGGGGCCAACGTCCTGACTTTC
d_gene: .; j_gene: TRBJ2-1; v_gene: TRBV6-6; abundance: .; CDR3aa: CASSYSTGGGWNEQFF; CDR3nt: TGTGCCAGCAGTTACTCGACAGGTGGAGGATGGAATGAGCAGTTCTTC
d_gene: TRBD2; j_gene: TRBJ2-1; v_gene: TRBV7-8; abundance: .; CDR3aa: CASSSGLAGPDGEQFF; CDR3nt: TGTGCCAGCAGCTCCGGACTAGCGGGGCCCGATGGAGAGCAGTTCTTC
d_gene: TRBD2; j_gene: TRBJ2-5; v_gene: TRBV3-1/TRBV3-2; abundance: .; CDR3aa: CASSQVGGRPEETQYF; CDR3nt: TGTGCCAGCAGCCAAGTGGGCGGGAGACCCGAAGAGACCCAGTACTTC
d_gene: TRBD1; j_gene: TRBJ1-1; v_gene: TRBV6-1; abundance: .; CDR3aa: CASGKGQGVMNTEAFF; CDR3nt: TGTGCCAGCGGTAAAGGACAGGGCGTCATGAACACTGAAGCTTTCTTT
d_gene: TRBD2; j_gene: TRBJ2-7; v_gene: TRBV19; abundance: .; CDR3aa: CASSIASGRYEQYF; CDR3nt: TGTGCCAGTAGTATAGCCAGCGGGAGATACGAGCAGTACTTC
d_gene: .; j_gene: TRBJ1-5; v_gene: TRBV24-1; abundance: .; CDR3aa: CATSDLLSHQPQHF; CDR3nt: TGTGCCACCAGTGACCTATTGTCGCATCAGCCCCAGCATTTT
d_gene: .; j_gene: TRBJ2-7; v_gene: TRBV3-1/TRBV3-2; abundance: .; CDR3aa: CASRLSGGSYEQYF; CDR3nt: TGTGCCAGCAGACTTAGCGGCGGGTCCTACGAGCAGTACTTC
d_gene: .; j_gene: TRBJ2-3; v_gene: TRBV5-5; abundance: .; CDR3aa: CASSLRWVGQGGTDTQYF; CDR3nt: TGTGCCAGCAGCTTGCGTTGGGTGGGGCAAGGGGGCACAGATACGCAGTATTTT
d_gene: TRBD2; j_gene: TRBJ2-7; v_gene: TRBV6-5; abundance: .; CDR3aa: CASSRGTSGGYEQYF; CDR3nt: TGTGCCAGCAGCCGTGGGACTAGCGGGGGTTACGAGCAGTACTTC
d_gene: .; j_gene: TRBJ2-3; v_gene: TRBV6-6; abundance: .; CDR3aa: CASTTTGSTQYF; CDR3nt: TGTGCCAGCACCACGACCGGGTCTACGCAGTATTTT
d_gene: TRBD2; j_gene: TRBJ2-1; v_gene: TRBV27; abundance: .; CDR3aa: CASSTGLAVYNEQFF; CDR3nt: TGTGCCAGCAGTACGGGACTAGCGGTTTACAATGAGCAGTTCTTC
d_gene: .; j_gene: TRBJ2-7; v_gene: TRBV3-1/TRBV3-2; abundance: .; CDR3aa: CASSQARQISYEQYF; CDR3nt: TGTGCCAGCAGCCAGGCCCGACAGATTTCCTACGAGCAGTACTTC
d_gene: TRBD2; j_gene: TRBJ2-1; v_gene: TRBV5-1; abundance: .; CDR3aa: CASSFSGIYNEQFF; CDR3nt: TGCGCCAGCAGCTTCAGCGGGATTTACAATGAGCAGTTCTTC
d_gene: .; j_gene: TRBJ2-1; v_gene: TRBV18; abundance: .; CDR3aa: CASSPLRESYNEQFF; CDR3nt: TGTGCCAGCTCACCTCTGAGGGAATCCTACAATGAGCAGTTCTTC
d_gene: .; j_gene: TRBJ2-7; v_gene: TRBV29-1; abundance: .; CDR3aa: CSVENSRESPYEQYF; CDR3nt: TGCAGCGTTGAAAATTCTCGGGAAAGCCCCTACGAGCAGTACTTC
d_gene: TRBD1; j_gene: TRBJ1-1; v_gene: TRBV11-2; abundance: .; CDR3aa: CASSKRLGQGRTVAELAFF; CDR3nt: TGTGCCAGCAGCAAAAGACTGGGACAGGGGCGGACGGTGGCGGAACTAGCTTTCTTT
d_gene: .; j_gene: TRBJ2-3; v_gene: TRBV2; abundance: .; CDR3aa: CASRRAGAWDTQYF; CDR3nt: TGTGCCAGCCGCCGCGCGGGGGCTTGGGATACGCAGTATTTT
d_gene: TRBD1; j_gene: TRBJ2-7; v_gene: TRBV6-5; abundance: .; CDR3aa: CASRLLDRVVNEQYF; CDR3nt: TGTGCCAGCAGGCTCCTCGACAGGGTTGTGAACGAGCAGTACTTC
d_gene: TRBD1; j_gene: TRBJ2-7; v_gene: TRBV4-3; abundance: .; CDR3aa: CASSQSPRTGAPYEQYF; CDR3nt: TGCGCCAGCAGCCAATCGCCCCGAACAGGGGCCCCCTACGAGCAGTACTTC
d_gene: .; j_gene: TRBJ2-7; v_gene: TRBV12-2; abundance: .; CDR3aa: CASRLEPGQGTYEQYF; CDR3nt: TGTGCAAGTCGCTTAGAACCGGGACAGGGGACCTACGAGCAGTACTTC
d_gene: .; j_gene: TRBJ1-2; v_gene: TRBV28; abundance: .; CDR3aa: CASSRASRAGYTF; CDR3nt: TGTGCCAGCAGCCGAGCCTCGCGCGCTGGCTACACCTTC
d_gene: .; j_gene: TRBJ2-2; v_gene: TRBV19; abundance: few; CDR3aa: CASSPRTGWSGELFF; CDR3nt: TGTGCCAGTAGTCCCAGAACAGGTTGGAGCGGGGAGCTGTTTTTT
d_gene: .; j_gene: TRBJ2-7; v_gene: TRBV28; abundance: few; CDR3aa: CASTPPVRSHEQYF; CDR3nt: TGTGCCAGCACCCCCCCTGTACGGTCTCACGAGCAGTACTTC
d_gene: TRBD2; j_gene: TRBJ2-1; v_gene: TRBV18; abundance: .; CDR3aa: CASSPIAGLAGYEQFF; CDR3nt: TGTGCCAGCTCACCCATAGCGGGACTAGCGGGTTATGAGCAGTTCTTC
d_gene: TRBD1; j_gene: TRBJ1-2; v_gene: TRBV7-8; abundance: few; CDR3aa: CASSPGQQYGYTF; CDR3nt: TGTGCCAGCAGTCCGGGACAGCAGTATGGCTACACCTTC
d_gene: .; j_gene: TRBJ2-7; v_gene: TRBV12-3/TRBV12-4; abundance: .; CDR3aa: CASSLAGYEQYF; CDR3nt: TGTGCCAGCAGTTTAGCCGGGTACGAGCAGTACTTC
d_gene: .; j_gene: TRBJ2-7; v_gene: TRBV5-4; abundance: .; CDR3aa: CASSYDSVAYEQYF; CDR3nt: TGTGCCAGCAGCTATGACTCGGTCGCTTACGAGCAGTACTTC
d_gene: TRBD2; j_gene: TRBJ2-5; v_gene: TRBV5-1; abundance: .; CDR3aa: CASGSGGEETQYF; CDR3nt: TGCGCCAGCGGCTCCGGGGGGGAAGAGACCCAGTACTTC
d_gene: .; j_gene: TRBJ1-1; v_gene: TRBV18; abundance: .; CDR3aa: CASSLTGSYTEAFF; CDR3nt: TGTGCCAGCTCACTTACAGGTTCGTACACTGAAGCTTTCTTT
d_gene: TRBD2; j_gene: TRBJ2-1; v_gene: TRBV6-5; abundance: .; CDR3aa: CASSWGLAGLNEQFF; CDR3nt: TGTGCCAGCAGTTGGGGACTAGCGGGACTCAATGAGCAGTTCTTC
d_gene: .; j_gene: TRBJ2-3; v_gene: TRBV18; abundance: .; CDR3aa: CASSLRGTVGDTQYF; CDR3nt: TGTGCCAGCTCACTCCGCGGGACTGTTGGAGATACGCAGTATTTT
d_gene: TRBD1; j_gene: TRBJ2-7; v_gene: TRBV18; abundance: .; CDR3aa: CASSPRDRGRGEQYF; CDR3nt: TGTGCCAGCTCACCTCGGGACAGGGGGCGAGGGGAGCAGTACTTC
d_gene: .; j_gene: TRBJ2-3; v_gene: TRBV18; abundance: .; CDR3aa: CASSPFLSDTQYF; CDR3nt: TGTGCCAGCTCACCCTTCCTCTCAGATACGCAGTATTTT